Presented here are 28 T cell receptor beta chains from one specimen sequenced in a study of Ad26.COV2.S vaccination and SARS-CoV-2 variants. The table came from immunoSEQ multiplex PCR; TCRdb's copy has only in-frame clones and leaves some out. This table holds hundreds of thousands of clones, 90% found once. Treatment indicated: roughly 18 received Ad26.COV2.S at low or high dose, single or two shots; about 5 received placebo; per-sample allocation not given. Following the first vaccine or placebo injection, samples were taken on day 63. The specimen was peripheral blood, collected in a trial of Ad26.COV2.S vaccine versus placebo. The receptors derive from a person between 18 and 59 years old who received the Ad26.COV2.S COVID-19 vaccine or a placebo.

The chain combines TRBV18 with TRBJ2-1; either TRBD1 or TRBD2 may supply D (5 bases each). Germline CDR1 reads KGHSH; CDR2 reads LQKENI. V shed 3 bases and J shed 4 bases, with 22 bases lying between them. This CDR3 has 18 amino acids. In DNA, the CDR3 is TGTGCCAGCTCACCGGGCGCGATCCGCATCGGGGCTTACAATGAGCAGTTCTTC. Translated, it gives CASSPGAIRIGAYNEQFF.

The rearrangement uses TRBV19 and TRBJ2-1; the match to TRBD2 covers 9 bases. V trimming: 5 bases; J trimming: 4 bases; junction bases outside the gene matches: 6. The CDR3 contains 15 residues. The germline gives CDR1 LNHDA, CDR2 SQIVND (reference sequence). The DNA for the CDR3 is TGTGCCAGTAGTTTTAGCGGGAGCGGTTACAATGAGCAGTTCTTC. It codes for CASSFSGSGYNEQFF. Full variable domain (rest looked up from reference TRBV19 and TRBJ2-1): DGGITQSPKYLFRKEGQNVTLSCEQNLNHDAMYWYRQDPGQGLRLIYYSQIVNDFQKGDIAEGYSVSREKKESFPLTVTSAQKNPTAFYLCASSFSGSGYNEQFFGPGTRLTVL.

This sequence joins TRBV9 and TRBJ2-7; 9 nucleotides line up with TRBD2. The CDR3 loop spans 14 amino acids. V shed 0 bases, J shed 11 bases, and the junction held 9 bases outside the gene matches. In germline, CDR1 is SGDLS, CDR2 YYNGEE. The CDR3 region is CASSVGGASGNKYF. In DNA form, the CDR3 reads TGTGCCAGCAGCGTAGGGGGGGCTAGCGGGAATAAGTACTTC.

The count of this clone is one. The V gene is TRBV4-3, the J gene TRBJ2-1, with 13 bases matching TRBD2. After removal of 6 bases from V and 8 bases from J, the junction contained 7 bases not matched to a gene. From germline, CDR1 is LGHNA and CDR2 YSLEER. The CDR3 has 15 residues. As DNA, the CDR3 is TGCGCCAGCAGGGAGGGACTAGCGGGACTGGATGAGCAGTTCTTC. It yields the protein CASREGLAGLDEQFF.

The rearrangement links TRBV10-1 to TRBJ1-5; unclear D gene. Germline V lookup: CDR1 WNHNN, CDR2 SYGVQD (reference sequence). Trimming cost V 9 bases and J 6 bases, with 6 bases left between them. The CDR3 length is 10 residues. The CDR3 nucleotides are TGCGCCAGGATCCGTCAGCCCCAGCATTTT. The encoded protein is CARIRQPQHF.

This CDR3 is CASSDWTGNQPQHF. Written as DNA, the CDR3 is TGTGCCAGCAGTGACTGGACGGGGAATCAGCCCCAGCATTTT. V usage is TRBV2 and J usage is TRBJ1-5; D is unresolved. There are 14 residues in the CDR3. Trimming left V 3 bases short and J 4 bases short, with 10 bases between. Germline assignment: CDR1 SNHLY and CDR2 FYNNEI.

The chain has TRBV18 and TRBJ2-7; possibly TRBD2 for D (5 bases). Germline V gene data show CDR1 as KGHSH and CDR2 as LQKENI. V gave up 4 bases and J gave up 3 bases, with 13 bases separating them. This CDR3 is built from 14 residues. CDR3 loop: CASSRPRDRYEQYF. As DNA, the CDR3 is TGTGCCAGCTCACGTCCACGGGATCGCTACGAGCAGTACTTC.

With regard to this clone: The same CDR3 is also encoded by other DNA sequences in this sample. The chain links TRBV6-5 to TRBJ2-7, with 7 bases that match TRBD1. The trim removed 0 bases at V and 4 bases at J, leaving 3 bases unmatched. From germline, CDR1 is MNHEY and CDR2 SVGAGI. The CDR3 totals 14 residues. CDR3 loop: CASSYSGQTYEQYF. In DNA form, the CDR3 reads TGTGCCAGCAGTTACTCGGGACAGACTTACGAGCAGTACTTC.

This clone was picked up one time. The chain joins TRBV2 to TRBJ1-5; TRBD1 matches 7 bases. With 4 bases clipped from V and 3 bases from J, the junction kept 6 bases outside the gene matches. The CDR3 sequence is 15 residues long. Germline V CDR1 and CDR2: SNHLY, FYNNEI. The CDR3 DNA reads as TGTGCCAGCAGTGGTCGGACAGGAGTCAATCAGCCCCAGCATTTT. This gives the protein CASSGRTGVNQPQHF. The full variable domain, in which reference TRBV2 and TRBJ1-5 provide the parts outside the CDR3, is EPEVTQTPSHQVTQMGQEVILRCVPISNHLYFYWYRQILGQKVEFLVSFYNNEISEKSEIFDDQFSVERPDGSNFTLKIRSTKLEDSAMYFCASSGRTGVNQPQHFGDGTRLSIL.

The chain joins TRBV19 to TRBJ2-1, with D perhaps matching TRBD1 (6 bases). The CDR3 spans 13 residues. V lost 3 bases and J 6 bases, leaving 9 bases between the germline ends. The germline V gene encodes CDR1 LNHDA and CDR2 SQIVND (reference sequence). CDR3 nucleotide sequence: TGTGCCAGTAGTATTTCAGGGGCCAATGAGCAGTTCTTC. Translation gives CASSISGANEQFF.

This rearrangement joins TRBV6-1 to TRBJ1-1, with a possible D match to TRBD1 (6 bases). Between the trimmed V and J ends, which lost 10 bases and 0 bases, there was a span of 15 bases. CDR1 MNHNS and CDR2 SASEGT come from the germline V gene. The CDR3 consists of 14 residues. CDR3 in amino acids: CATRGGAMNTEAFF. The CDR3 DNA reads TGTGCCACCCGTGGGGGGGCTATGAACACTGAAGCTTTCTTT.

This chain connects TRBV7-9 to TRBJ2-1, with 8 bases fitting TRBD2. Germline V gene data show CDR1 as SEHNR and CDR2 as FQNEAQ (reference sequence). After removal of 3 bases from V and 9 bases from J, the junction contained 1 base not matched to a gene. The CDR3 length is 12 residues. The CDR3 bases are TGTGCCAGCAGCTTGAGCGGGAGTGAGCAGTTCTTC. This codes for CASSLSGSEQFF. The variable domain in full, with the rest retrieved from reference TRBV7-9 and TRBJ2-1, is DTGVSQNPRHKITKRGQNVTFRCDPISEHNRLYWYRQTLGQGPEFLTYFQNEAQLEKSRLLSDRFSAERPKGSFSTLEIQRTEQGDSAMYLCASSLSGSEQFFGPGTRLTVL.

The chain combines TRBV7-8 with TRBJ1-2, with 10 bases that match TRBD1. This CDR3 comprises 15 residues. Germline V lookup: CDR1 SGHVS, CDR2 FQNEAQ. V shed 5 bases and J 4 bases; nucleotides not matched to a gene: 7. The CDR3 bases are TGTGCCAGCAGCGAACTGGGACAGGGGACCTATGGCTACACCTTC. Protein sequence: CASSELGQGTYGYTF.

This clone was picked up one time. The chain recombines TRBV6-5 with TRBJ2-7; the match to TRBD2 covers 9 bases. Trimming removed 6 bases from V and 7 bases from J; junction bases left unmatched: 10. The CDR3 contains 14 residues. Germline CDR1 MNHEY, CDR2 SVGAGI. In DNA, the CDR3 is TGTGCCAGCAGGAAACCGGGACTAGCTTTTGAGCAGTACTTC. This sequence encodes CASRKPGLAFEQYF.

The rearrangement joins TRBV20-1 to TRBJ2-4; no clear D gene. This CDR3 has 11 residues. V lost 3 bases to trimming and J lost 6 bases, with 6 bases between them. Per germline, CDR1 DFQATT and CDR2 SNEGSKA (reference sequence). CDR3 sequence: CSASIINIQYF. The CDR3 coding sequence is TGCAGTGCTAGTATAATAAACATTCAGTACTTC.

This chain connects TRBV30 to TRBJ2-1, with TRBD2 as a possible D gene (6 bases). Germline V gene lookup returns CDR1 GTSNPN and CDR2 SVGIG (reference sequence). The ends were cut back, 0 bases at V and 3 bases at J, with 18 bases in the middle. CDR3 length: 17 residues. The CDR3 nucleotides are TGTGCCTGGAGTGTAAATGGTCCCGGGAGTCTCTACAATGAGCAGTTCTTC. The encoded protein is CAWSVNGPGSLYNEQFF.

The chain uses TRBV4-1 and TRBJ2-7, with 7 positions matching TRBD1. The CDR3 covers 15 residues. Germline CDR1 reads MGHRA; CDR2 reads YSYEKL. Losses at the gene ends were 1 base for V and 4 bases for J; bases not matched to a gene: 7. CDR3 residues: CASSQARDSAYEQYF. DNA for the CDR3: TGCGCCAGCAGCCAAGCCCGGGACAGCGCTTACGAGCAGTACTTC.

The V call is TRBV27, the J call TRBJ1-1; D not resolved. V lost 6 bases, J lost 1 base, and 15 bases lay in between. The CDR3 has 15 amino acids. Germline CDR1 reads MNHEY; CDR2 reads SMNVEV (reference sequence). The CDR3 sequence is CASSHIPDSNTEAFF. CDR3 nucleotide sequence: TGTGCCAGCAGCCACATCCCGGATTCGAACACTGAAGCTTTCTTT.

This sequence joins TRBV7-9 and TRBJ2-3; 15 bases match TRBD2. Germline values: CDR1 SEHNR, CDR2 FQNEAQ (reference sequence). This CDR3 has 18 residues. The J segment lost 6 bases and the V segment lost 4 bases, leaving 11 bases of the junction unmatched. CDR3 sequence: CASSSPSGTSGRSDTQYF. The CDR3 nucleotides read TGTGCCAGCAGCTCACCGAGCGGGACTAGCGGGAGGAGCGATACGCAGTATTTT.

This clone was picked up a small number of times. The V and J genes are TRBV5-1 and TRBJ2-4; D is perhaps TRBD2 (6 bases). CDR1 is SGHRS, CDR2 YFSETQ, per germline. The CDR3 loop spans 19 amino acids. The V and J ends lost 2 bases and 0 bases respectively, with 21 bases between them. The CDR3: CASSLIGASATPAKNIQYF. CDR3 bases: TGCGCCAGCAGCTTAATTGGGGCTAGCGCCACCCCAGCCAAAAACATTCAGTACTTC. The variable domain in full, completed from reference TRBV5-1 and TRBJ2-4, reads KAGVTQTPRYLIKTRGQQVTLSCSPISGHRSVSWYQQTPGQGLQFLFEYFSETQRNKGNFPGRFSGRQFSNSRSEMNVSTLELGDSALYLCASSLIGASATPAKNIQYFGAGTRLSVL.

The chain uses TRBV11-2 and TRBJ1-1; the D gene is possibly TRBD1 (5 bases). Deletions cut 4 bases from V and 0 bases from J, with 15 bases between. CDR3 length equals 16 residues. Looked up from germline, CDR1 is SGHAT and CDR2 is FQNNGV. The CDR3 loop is CASSSEPAGLNTEAFF. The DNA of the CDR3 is TGTGCCAGCAGCTCGGAACCGGCGGGGCTGAACACTGAAGCTTTCTTT.

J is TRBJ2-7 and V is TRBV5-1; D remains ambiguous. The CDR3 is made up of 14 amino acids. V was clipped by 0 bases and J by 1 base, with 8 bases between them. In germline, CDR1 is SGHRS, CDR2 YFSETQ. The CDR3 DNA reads TGCGCCAGCAGCTTGGTAGACTCGTCCTACGAGCAGTACTTC. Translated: CASSLVDSSYEQYF. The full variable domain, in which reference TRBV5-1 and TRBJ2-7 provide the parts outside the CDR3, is KAGVTQTPRYLIKTRGQQVTLSCSPISGHRSVSWYQQTPGQGLQFLFEYFSETQRNKGNFPGRFSGRQFSNSRSEMNVSTLELGDSALYLCASSLVDSSYEQYFGPGTRLTVT.

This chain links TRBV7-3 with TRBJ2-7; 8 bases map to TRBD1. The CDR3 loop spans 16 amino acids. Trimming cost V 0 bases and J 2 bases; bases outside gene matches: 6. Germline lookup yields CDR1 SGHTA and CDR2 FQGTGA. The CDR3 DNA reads TGTGCCAGCAGCTTAACTCCGACAGGGGAGGCCTACGAGCAGTACTTC. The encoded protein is CASSLTPTGEAYEQYF.

CDR3 nucleotide sequence: TGTGCCAGCAGCGCCGAGAGGGGGGTCTTATATGGCTACACCTTC. Translated: CASSAERGVLYGYTF. The chain uses TRBV6-5 and TRBJ1-2; perhaps TRBD1 as D (6 bases). Per the germline V gene, CDR1 is MNHEY and CDR2 is SVGAGI. CDR3 length equals 15 residues. Trimming left V 6 bases short and J 5 bases short, with 19 bases between.

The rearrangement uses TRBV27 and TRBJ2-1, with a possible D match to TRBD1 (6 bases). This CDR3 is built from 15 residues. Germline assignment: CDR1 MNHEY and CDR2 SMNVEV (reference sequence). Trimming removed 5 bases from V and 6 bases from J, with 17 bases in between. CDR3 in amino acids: CASSPLNLQGNEQFF. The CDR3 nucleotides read TGTGCCAGCAGTCCCCTCAACTTACAGGGCAATGAGCAGTTCTTC.

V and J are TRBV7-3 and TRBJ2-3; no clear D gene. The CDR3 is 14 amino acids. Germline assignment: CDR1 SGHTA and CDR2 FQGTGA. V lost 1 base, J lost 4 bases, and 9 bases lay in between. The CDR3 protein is CASSLNGLSDTQYF. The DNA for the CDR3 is TGTGCCAGCAGCTTAAATGGTCTCTCAGATACGCAGTATTTT. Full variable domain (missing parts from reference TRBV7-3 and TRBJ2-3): GAGVSQTPSNKVTEKGKYVELRCDPISGHTALYWYRQSLGQGPEFLIYFQGTGAADDSGLPNDRFFAVRPEGSVSTLKIQRTERGDSAVYLCASSLNGLSDTQYFGPGTRLTVL.

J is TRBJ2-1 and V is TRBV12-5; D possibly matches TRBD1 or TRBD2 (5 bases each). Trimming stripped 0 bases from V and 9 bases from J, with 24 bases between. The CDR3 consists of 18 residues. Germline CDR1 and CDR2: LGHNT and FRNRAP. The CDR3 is CASGLVLRSRGRDGEQFF. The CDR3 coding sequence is TGTGCTAGTGGTTTGGTACTTCGCTCTAGGGGTAGGGACGGTGAGCAGTTCTTC.

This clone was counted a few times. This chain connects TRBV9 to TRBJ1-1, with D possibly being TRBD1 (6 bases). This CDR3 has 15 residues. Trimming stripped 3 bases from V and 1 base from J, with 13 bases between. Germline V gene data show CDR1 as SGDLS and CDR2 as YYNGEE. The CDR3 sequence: CASSASGTPNTEAFF. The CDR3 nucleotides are TGTGCCAGCAGCGCATCCGGGACACCGAACACTGAAGCTTTCTTT. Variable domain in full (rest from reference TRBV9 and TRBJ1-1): DSGVTQTPKHLITATGQRVTLRCSPRSGDLSVYWYQQSLDQGLQFLIQYYNGEERAKGNILERFSAQQFPDLHSELNLSSLELGDSALYFCASSASGTPNTEAFFGQGTRLTVV.